Below are 22 T cell receptor beta chains sequenced from a single sample in a study of blood T cells in healthy people across ages. It was with a sample-barcoded 5' primer and a J-beta primer mix that a second PCR of about 7 to 12 cycles was run. From the 5' RACE reads, TCRdb called clonotypes with MiXCR, one entry per CDR3 protein. The table records 1,100,000 or so distinct CDR3 sequences, 40% to 50% of them present only once. Material for sequencing was blood. Every receptor here comes from a woman between 55 and 75 years old in good health.

This clonotype has more than one count but fewer than ten. The chain employs TRBV18 and TRBJ2-7; D is ambiguous. The germline gives CDR1 KGHSH, CDR2 LQKENI. Trimming pared 5 bases from V and 4 bases from J, leaving 9 bases between. This CDR3 has 12 residues. CDR3 nucleotide sequence: TGTGCCAGCTCATCTACGGTTTACGAGCAGTACTTC. Protein: CASSSTVYEQYF. Full variable domain (remainder filled in from reference TRBV18 and TRBJ2-7): NAGVMQNPRHLVRRRGQEARLRCSPMKGHSHVYWYRQLPEEGLKFMVYLQKENIIDESGMPKERFSAEFPKEGPSILRIQQVVRGDSAAYFCASSSTVYEQYFGPGTRLTVT.

This sequence joins TRBV9 and TRBJ1-1, with D perhaps TRBD1 (6 bases). V was clipped by 3 bases and J by 1 base, with 16 bases between them. CDR1 is SGDLS, CDR2 YYNGEE, per germline. The CDR3 spans 16 residues. The CDR3, as DNA: TGTGCCAGCAGCGCTCCTCCAGGGGACCCGAACACTGAAGCTTTCTTT. Its protein is CASSAPPGDPNTEAFF. The variable domain in full, completed from reference TRBV9 and TRBJ1-1, reads DSGVTQTPKHLITATGQRVTLRCSPRSGDLSVYWYQQSLDQGLQFLIQYYNGEERAKGNILERFSAQQFPDLHSELNLSSLELGDSALYFCASSAPPGDPNTEAFFGQGTRLTVV.

The rearrangement joins TRBV7-8 to TRBJ2-1, with a tentative D call TRBD1 (5 bases). The V gene lost 5 bases and the J gene lost 3 bases, with 14 bases spanning the gap. Germline V gene data show CDR1 as SGHVS and CDR2 as FQNEAQ. The CDR3 consists of 15 residues. The CDR3 region has the DNA TGTGCCAGCAGCCCAAGGGGTCCGTTCTACAATGAGCAGTTCTTC. Residues: CASSPRGPFYNEQFF.

Only a few counts were recorded for this clonotype. J is TRBJ1-6 and V is TRBV27; maybe TRBD1 (5 bases). CDR3 length: 17 residues. Trimming shortened V by 5 bases and J by 0 bases, and 14 bases separated the two germline ends. Germline V gene sequence: CDR1 MNHEY, CDR2 SMNVEV (reference sequence). CDR3 loop: CASSTRQTSSYNSPLHF. In DNA, the CDR3 is TGTGCCAGCAGTACCAGACAGACGAGCTCCTATAATTCACCCCTCCACTTT.

The rearrangement links TRBV20-1 to TRBJ2-3; 7 bases agree with TRBD2. The CDR3 loop spans 14 amino acids. Trimming took 2 bases from V and 2 from J; bases not matched to a gene: 4. The germline CDR1 and CDR2 sequences are DFQATT and SNEGSKA (reference sequence). The CDR3 DNA is TGCAGTGCTAGACTAGCGGTCCTCACAGATACGCAGTATTTT. Protein sequence: CSARLAVLTDTQYF.

The chain carries TRBV28 and TRBJ2-1; 11 bases match TRBD2. V gave up 6 bases and J gave up 4 bases; unmatched junction bases: 14. CDR1 is MDHEN and CDR2 is SYDVKM in the germline V gene. The CDR3 contains 18 residues. CDR3 sequence reads: CASSGATSGSGDYNEQFF. CDR3 nucleotides: TGTGCCAGCAGCGGAGCTACTAGCGGGAGTGGAGATTACAATGAGCAGTTCTTC.

Note on this clonotype: Without the conserved terminal phenylalanine or tryptophan, this CDR3 likely stems from a read error. The chain carries TRBV13 and TRBJ2-5; D unclear. The germline V gene has CDR1 PRHDT and CDR2 FYEKMQ (reference sequence). The CDR3 spans 11 residues. V was trimmed by 3 bases and J by 5 bases, leaving 4 bases between them. The CDR3 sequence: CASSFRETQYC. The DNA of the CDR3 is TGTGCCAGCAGCTTCAGGGAGACCCAGTACTGC.

V and J are TRBV29-1 and TRBJ2-5, with D maybe TRBD1 (6 bases). Trimming shortened V by 2 bases and J by 0 bases, and 7 bases separated the two germline ends. The CDR3 contains 13 residues. CDR1 and CDR2 from the germline V gene are SQVTM and ANQGSEA. The CDR3 sequence: CSVERGNQETQYF. CDR3 sequence (DNA): TGCAGCGTTGAAAGGGGGAACCAAGAGACCCAGTACTTC.

The chain couples TRBV24-1 to TRBJ2-1; no firm D call. There are 15 residues in the CDR3. V lost 2 bases to trimming and J lost 5 bases, with 12 bases between them. CDR1 and CDR2 (germline): KGHDR, SFDVKD. CDR3 DNA sequence: TGTGCCACCAGTGATTATCTCCGTAGTAACAATGAGCAGTTCTTC. Its protein is CATSDYLRSNNEQFF.

The J gene is TRBJ2-7, the V gene TRBV7-9; 7 bases agree with TRBD2. CDR1 is SEHNR and CDR2 is FQNEAQ in the germline V gene (reference sequence). The V gene end was trimmed by 3 bases and the J gene end by 2 bases; junction bases not matched to a gene: 10. The CDR3 is 16 amino acids. The CDR3 loop reads CASSFEYGGSPYEQYF. The CDR3 nucleotides read TGTGCCAGCAGCTTTGAGTACGGCGGGAGCCCCTACGAGCAGTACTTC.

The chain has TRBV10-3 and TRBJ2-7, with TRBD2 matching 8 bases. CDR3 length: 13 amino acids. J lost 3 bases, V lost 11 bases, and 9 bases had no gene match. Per germline, CDR1 ENHRY and CDR2 SYGVKD. CDR3 bases: TGTGCCGCCGCCCCGGGACTAGTCTACGAGCAGTACTTC. It specifies CAAAPGLVYEQYF.

The chain combines TRBV11-2 with TRBJ2-1; 7 bases are shared with TRBD2. CDR1 is SGHAT and CDR2 is FQNNGV in the germline V gene. This CDR3 region has 15 residues. Losses at the gene ends were 1 base for V and 7 bases for J; bases not matched to a gene: 7. The CDR3: CASSLGAGLRNEQFF. CDR3 in DNA: TGTGCCAGCAGCTTAGGAGCGGGGCTTAGGAATGAGCAGTTCTTC.

The V call is TRBV15, the J call TRBJ2-7; 12 bases fit TRBD2. CDR3 size: 18 residues. Trimming at V came to 0 bases and at J to 4 bases, leaving 10 bases not matched to a gene. Germline-derived CDR1 and CDR2 are LNHNV and YYDKDF (reference sequence). The CDR3 sequence: CATSRDRLLAGGLYEQYF. The CDR3 bases are TGTGCCACCAGCAGAGATAGGTTGCTAGCGGGAGGGTTGTACGAGCAGTACTTC.

J is TRBJ2-4 and V is TRBV15; the match to TRBD2 covers 14 bases. The J call is uncertain, as TRBJ2-7 better fits the DNA end. Germline V CDR1 and CDR2: LNHNV, YYDKDF (reference sequence). CDR3 size: 17 residues. CDR3 DNA: TGTGCCACCAGCAGGGAGGGACTAGCGGGAGTCCTGTACGAGCAGTACTTC. Translating it yields CATSREGLAGVLYEQYF.

This clonotype was counted once. The gene calls are TRBV6-6 and TRBJ2-3, with 8 bases aligning to TRBD2. The V gene's germline CDR1 is MNHNY and CDR2 SVGAGI (reference sequence). The junction had 7 bases not matched to a gene; V was cut back by 0 bases and J by 5 bases. The CDR3 covers 16 residues. The CDR3 DNA reads TGTGCCAGCAGTTACTCGGGGCGGGGGGCTGAAGATACGCAGTATTTT. Its protein product is CASSYSGRGAEDTQYF.

There are a few counts of this clonotype. The chain is built from TRBV19 and TRBJ2-7; D is tentatively TRBD1 or TRBD2 (5 bases each). V was cut by 7 bases and J by 5 bases, with 18 bases left in between. Germline V gene data show CDR1 as LNHDA and CDR2 as SQIVND (reference sequence). This CDR3 region has 14 residues. The CDR3 sequence: CASTLGAHGDEQYF. In DNA, the CDR3 is TGTGCCAGTACCCTCGGGGCTCACGGCGACGAGCAGTACTTC.

The rearrangement links TRBV29-1 to TRBJ1-1; 7 positions agree with TRBD1. The CDR3 has 12 residues. Trimming cost V 7 bases and J 4 bases; bases outside gene matches: 6. Germline V gives CDR1 SQVTM, CDR2 ANQGSEA. The CDR3, as DNA: TGCAGCGGACAGGGTCAGCGCACTGAAGCTTTCTTT. Translation gives CSGQGQRTEAFF.

For this clonotype: A much larger clone lies a single base off, so this may be a read error. The chain combines TRBV6-2 or TRBV6-3 with TRBJ2-1; TRBD2 matches 14 bases. Germline CDR1 MNHEY, CDR2 SVGEGT. Trimming removed 5 bases from V and 4 bases from J; junction bases left unmatched: 13. The CDR3 consists of 19 residues. The CDR3 loop reads CASSPGTSGRRRSYNEQFF. For the CDR3, the DNA is TGTGCCAGCAGTCCCGGGACTAGCGGGAGAAGAAGGAGTTACAATGAGCAGTTCTTC.

The V and J genes are TRBV2 and TRBJ1-4; 7 positions agree with TRBD1. The CDR3 has 13 amino acids. Germline V lookup: CDR1 SNHLY, CDR2 FYNNEI. Trimming took 6 bases from V and 7 from J; bases not matched to a gene: 5. CDR3 coding DNA: TGTGCCAGCAGCCCGGGGACAGCTGAAAAACTGTTTTTT. It specifies CASSPGTAEKLFF.

The chain employs TRBV5-1 and TRBJ1-4; 8 nucleotides align to TRBD1. V lost 4 bases, J lost 4 bases, and 6 bases stayed unmatched. The CDR3 runs to 15 residues. In germline, CDR1 is SGHRS, CDR2 YFSETQ. The CDR3 here is CASSQTGGVNEKLFF. The CDR3 DNA reads TGCGCCAGCAGCCAAACAGGGGGGGTTAATGAAAAACTGTTTTTT.

A few counts support this clonotype. J is TRBJ2-7 and V is TRBV5-1; 7 bases align to TRBD2. Germline values: CDR1 SGHRS, CDR2 YFSETQ. J gave up 7 bases and V 4 bases, and 17 bases lay outside the gene matches. This CDR3 is built from 16 residues. Here the CDR3 DNA reads TGCGCCAGCAGCCGTAGGGAGGGACCTCCGGGCAATGAGCAGTACTTC. The encoded protein is CASSRREGPPGNEQYF.

The sample holds a few counts of this clonotype. The V and J genes are TRBV13 and TRBJ2-3; D gene uncertain. The germline V and J ends were trimmed by 2 bases and 8 bases, with 14 bases remaining between them. The length of the CDR3 is 14 residues. The germline CDR1 and CDR2 sequences are PRHDT and FYEKMQ (reference sequence). Written as DNA, the CDR3 is TGTGCCAGCAGCTTACAGCCAGGACCGAGTACGCAGTATTTT. Protein: CASSLQPGPSTQYF.